The present entry profiles one T cell receptor beta chain with its context. This specimen comes from a study of blood T cell repertoires in COVID-19. Original processing methods: Amplification with reference gene primers provided the estimates of nucleated cell counts. The repertoire was sequenced with immunoSEQ multiplex PCR; TCRdb's copy has only in-frame clones and lacks some. V, J and clone size reflect that table, while D and trimming were determined from the DNA. Of about 220,000 clones listed, over 80% are singletons. Trimming cost V 1 base and J 7 bases; bases outside gene matches: 13. From germline, CDR1 is LGHDT and CDR2 YNNKEL (reference sequence). The CDR3 consists of 16 residues.

The origin of this receptor is a woman in her thirties or forties who had recovered from COVID-19. The V and J genes are TRBV3-1 (or the pseudogene TRBV3-2) and TRBJ2-7; 7 bases are shared with TRBD2. Sequencing was carried out using PBMCs or T cells enriched from blood (not recorded which). CDR3 DNA: TGTGCCAGCAGCCAAGCTGTAGGGCGGGAGACGGTTGAGCAGTACTTC. Translating it yields CASSQAVGRETVEQYF.